The entry below gives a single T cell receptor (beta chain) sequence along with its context. These data originate in a study of long-term antiretroviral therapy in people with HIV. Overall study context: The 2015 immediate-ART recommendation was preceded by the earliest samples by about a decade.

The run of the v3.0 immunoSEQ assay was at survey level. The assay was immunoSEQ multiplex PCR, and TCRdb's table has in-frame clones only and misses some. Here the sample spans 20,000 to 25,000 clones, about 80% being singletons. Germline V gives CDR1 SGHDT, CDR2 YYEEEE. With 3 bases clipped from V and 1 base from J, the junction kept 2 bases outside the gene matches. There are 15 residues in the CDR3. Each HIV-infected participant was given treatment in the United States. The source was unsorted PBMCs, collected 0.5 years before starting antiretroviral therapy. V is TRBV5-6 and J is TRBJ2-7; 12 nucleotides align to TRBD2. This receptor was obtained from a middle-aged man with HIV. The CDR3 coding sequence is TGTGCCAGCAGCTACGGACTAGCGGGGTCCTACGAGCAGTACTTC. It encodes CASSYGLAGSYEQYF.